These 11 T cell receptor beta chains share one sample of origin, sequenced in a study of shared clonotypes between healthy human individuals. This table comes from immunoSEQ multiplex PCR, and its TCRdb copy is limited to in-frame clones, with some not included. The data hold more than 1.2 million clones, with 98% observed a single time. The specimen was naive CD4+ T cells sorted from blood. Subset defined: CD45RA+ positively selected. These receptors were obtained from a man younger than 40 in good health.

V gene TRBV5-8 combines with J gene TRBJ1-1, with TRBD1 matching over 8 bases. The germline CDR1 and CDR2 sequences are SGHTS and YDEGEE. Germline trimming cut 2 bases from V and 7 bases from J; bases unmatched to any gene: 10. The CDR3 length is 15 residues. CDR3 sequence (DNA): TGTGCCAGCAGCTTCCCCATCAGGGGACAGGTTGAAGCTTTCTTT. Residues: CASSFPIRGQVEAFF.

This chain uses TRBV18 with TRBJ1-2; no clear D gene. Germline CDR1 KGHSH, CDR2 LQKENI. The CDR3 extends over 16 amino acids. Trimming stripped 3 bases from V and 0 bases from J, with 14 bases between. The CDR3 DNA reads as TGTGCCAGCTCACCGTTGAGTGCAGCTGCTAACTATGGCTACACCTTC. Protein product: CASSPLSAAANYGYTF. Based on the CDR3 plus reference TRBV18 and TRBJ1-2, the full variable domain is NAGVMQNPRHLVRRRGQEARLRCSPMKGHSHVYWYRQLPEEGLKFMVYLQKENIIDESGMPKERFSAEFPKEGPSILRIQQVVRGDSAAYFCASSPLSAAANYGYTFGSGTRLTVV.

The J gene is TRBJ2-7, the V gene TRBV14, with unresolved D. The CDR3 spans 14 residues. The ends were cut back, 3 bases at V and 5 bases at J, with 14 bases in the middle. Germline CDR1 and CDR2: SGHDN and FVKESK. CDR3 sequence reads: CASSQRLSRNEQYF. The CDR3 nucleotides read TGTGCCAGCAGCCAGCGACTGAGCAGGAACGAGCAGTACTTC.

The CDR3 sequence: CASIPIGLSTDTQYF. Written as DNA, the CDR3 is TGTGCCAGCATCCCTATCGGTCTTTCCACAGATACGCAGTATTTT. The V call is TRBV7-9, the J call TRBJ2-3, with D unclear. V was trimmed by 7 bases and J by 2 bases, leaving 16 bases between them. CDR1 is SEHNR, CDR2 FQNEAQ, per germline (reference sequence). The CDR3 sequence is 15 residues long.

The chain couples TRBV29-1 to TRBJ2-1; weak D call: TRBD2 (6 bases). V was shortened by 3 bases and J by 8 bases, with 14 bases between the two germline ends. The CDR3 length is 13 residues. Per the germline V gene, CDR1 is SQVTM and CDR2 is ANQGSEA. The CDR3 spells CSVEKEGGDEQFF. The DNA of the CDR3 is TGCAGCGTTGAGAAGGAAGGAGGGGATGAGCAGTTCTTC.

The chain has TRBV7-2 and TRBJ2-1, with TRBD2 matching over 9 bases. The germline gives CDR1 SGHTA, CDR2 FQGNSA. Trimming took 4 bases from V and 9 from J; bases not matched to a gene: 10. CDR3 length equals 15 residues. CDR3 DNA sequence: TGTGCCAGCAGCTCTAGCGGGATGGCCTGGGGTGAGCAGTTCTTC. Protein product: CASSSSGMAWGEQFF.

The chain uses TRBV9 and TRBJ2-7, with unresolved D. From germline, CDR1 is SGDLS and CDR2 YYNGEE. This CDR3 has 17 residues. V was pared by 0 bases and J by 4 bases, with 20 bases between. Here the CDR3 DNA reads TGTGCCAGCAGCGTAGCCTCAGTTGGCGCAGGACCGTACGAGCAGTACTTC. Translating it yields CASSVASVGAGPYEQYF.

J is TRBJ1-5 and V is TRBV30; tentative D call: TRBD1 (5 bases). This CDR3 is 13 amino acids long. V was pared by 1 base and J by 5 bases, with 9 bases between. Germline V CDR1 and CDR2: GTSNPN, SVGIG (reference sequence). Written as DNA, the CDR3 is TGTGCCTGGAGTGGGACAAGCGATCAGCCCCAGCATTTT. This translates into CAWSGTSDQPQHF.

The chain links TRBV7-9 to TRBJ2-7; 11 bases align to TRBD2. CDR1 is SEHNR, CDR2 FQNEAQ, per germline (reference sequence). The CDR3 extends over 19 amino acids. Trimming removed 5 bases from V and 0 bases from J; junction bases left unmatched: 15. The CDR3 coding sequence is TGTGCCAGCAGCCGTACCGGGACTAGCGGAAGAAAAAGCTCCTACGAGCAGTACTTC. This translates into CASSRTGTSGRKSSYEQYF.

The chain joins TRBV19 to TRBJ1-1; a possible D gene is TRBD1 (5 bases). CDR1 LNHDA and CDR2 SQIVND come from the germline V gene (reference sequence). The ends were cut back, 5 bases at V and 4 bases at J, with 17 bases in the middle. The CDR3 contains 15 residues. The CDR3 region is CASSSPGGGFTEAFF. In nucleotides, the CDR3 is TGTGCCAGTAGTTCCCCTGGGGGGGGGTTCACTGAAGCTTTCTTT.

The chain carries TRBV13 and TRBJ2-7; D tentatively reads TRBD1 or TRBD2 (5 bases each). Trimming removed 5 bases from V and 0 bases from J, with 23 bases in between. The germline gives CDR1 PRHDT, CDR2 FYEKMQ (reference sequence). The CDR3 loop spans 18 amino acids. CDR3 sequence (DNA): TGTGCCAGCAGCACCAGGGACCAACCATATCTAGGCTCCTACGAGCAGTACTTC. Encoded protein: CASSTRDQPYLGSYEQYF. The full variable domain, rest sourced from reference TRBV13 and TRBJ2-7, is AAGVIQSPRHLIKEKRETATLKCYPIPRHDTVYWYQQGPGQDPQFLISFYEKMQSDKGSIPDRFSAQQFSDYHSELNMSSLELGDSALYFCASSTRDQPYLGSYEQYFGPGTRLTVT.